Below are 27 T cell receptor beta chains sequenced from a single sample in a study of sequential checkpoint blockade in melanoma. Treatment denoted: randomized to nivolumab then ipilimumab (arm A) or the reverse (arm B). Some clones are missing from TCRdb's copy, which holds only in-frame ones; the method was immunoSEQ multiplex PCR. This table holds tens of thousands of clones, 32% found once. This sample comprised tumor tissue (inferred from file names), obtained from a patient given nivolumab and ipilimumab in sequence. The source of these receptors is a human donor with melanoma.

A few counts support this clone. V and J are TRBV11-3 and TRBJ2-7; 11 nucleotides align to TRBD1. The CDR3 contains 15 residues. Germline CDR1 SGHNT, CDR2 YENEEA. V shed 3 bases, J shed 3 bases, and the junction held 4 bases outside the gene matches. CDR3 protein: CASSFFGTGGYEQYF. The CDR3 nucleotides read TGTGCCAGCAGCTTTTTTGGGACAGGGGGCTACGAGCAGTACTTC. Looking up the rest from reference TRBV11-3 and TRBJ2-7 gives the full variable domain: EAGVVQSPRYKIIEKKQPVAFWCNPISGHNTLYWYLQNLGQGPELLIRYENEEAVDDSQLPKDRFSAERLKGVDSTLKIQPAELGDSAVYLCASSFFGTGGYEQYFGPGTRLTVT.

The chain links TRBV28 to TRBJ2-7; D may be TRBD1 (6 bases). Per germline, CDR1 MDHEN and CDR2 SYDVKM. V shed 6 bases and J shed 0 bases, with 12 bases lying between them. CDR3 length: 14 residues. The CDR3 DNA sequence: TGTGCCAGCAGAGCCGGGACACACTCCTACGAGCAGTACTTC. Its protein product is CASRAGTHSYEQYF.

The gene calls are TRBV11-3 and TRBJ1-1; TRBD1 matches at 9 bases. The CDR3 runs to 16 residues. The V and J ends lost 7 bases and 4 bases, in that order; junction bases with no gene match: 13. From germline, CDR1 is SGHNT and CDR2 YENEEA. The CDR3 sequence: CASNMDRGTVSTEAFF. In DNA, the CDR3 is TGTGCCAGCAATATGGACAGGGGAACTGTAAGCACTGAAGCTTTCTTT.

This clone was seen ten or more times. CDR3 coding DNA: TGTGCCAGCAGCTTGGACAGGGGGAGGTTCTATGGCTACACCTTC. Translated: CASSLDRGRFYGYTF. The chain has TRBV11-3 and TRBJ1-2; 10 bases fit TRBD1. The V gene end was trimmed by 3 bases and the J gene end by 4 bases; junction bases not matched to a gene: 5. The CDR3 loop spans 15 amino acids. Germline V gene sequence: CDR1 SGHNT, CDR2 YENEEA.

The genes are TRBV30 and TRBJ1-2; D not resolved. V gave up 3 bases and J gave up 2 bases, with 7 bases separating them. Germline V gene sequence: CDR1 GTSNPN, CDR2 SVGIG (reference sequence). This CDR3 region has 12 residues. This CDR3 reads CAWRGGNYGYTF. CDR3 bases: TGTGCCTGGAGAGGAGGGAACTATGGCTACACCTTC.

This chain connects TRBV16 to TRBJ2-7, with 7 bases that match TRBD1. Trimming removed 0 bases from V and 3 bases from J; junction bases left unmatched: 8. The CDR3 loop spans 16 amino acids. Germline-derived CDR1 and CDR2 are KGHSY and FQNENV. CDR3 bases: TGTGCCAGCAGCCAATCTTTGGCAGGGGGTAACTACGAGCAGTACTTC. Translating gives CASSQSLAGGNYEQYF.

This clone has a handful of counts. This sequence joins TRBV4-1 and TRBJ2-3; no clear D gene. The V end was cut by 0 bases, the J end by 2 bases, with 15 bases between. Germline-derived CDR1 and CDR2 are MGHRA and YSYEKL. The CDR3 is 17 amino acids. CDR3 loop: CASSQDWYLTYTDTQYF. Here the CDR3 DNA reads TGCGCCAGCAGCCAAGATTGGTACTTAACCTACACAGATACGCAGTATTTT.

The V and J genes are TRBV11-3 and TRBJ1-3; no reliable D call. The CDR3 extends over 16 amino acids. CDR1 is SGHNT and CDR2 is YENEEA in the germline V gene. Deletions cut 5 bases from V and 0 bases from J, with 14 bases between. The CDR3 reads CASSSLGRSSGNTIYF. In DNA form, the CDR3 reads TGTGCCAGCAGCAGTCTAGGGCGGAGCTCTGGAAACACCATATATTTT.

This clone has only a few counts. The chain is built from TRBV15 and TRBJ2-3; possible D gene TRBD2, 6 bases. This CDR3 spans 14 amino acids. CDR1 is LNHNV, CDR2 YYDKDF, per germline (reference sequence). V lost 1 base and J lost 2, with 7 bases in between. Here the CDR3 DNA reads TGTGCCACCAGCAGAGGGGGGGACACAGATACGCAGTATTTT. This translates into CATSRGGDTDTQYF.

This chain joins TRBV19 and TRBJ1-4; no definite D call. CDR1 LNHDA and CDR2 SQIVND come from the germline V gene (reference sequence). This CDR3 is 15 amino acids long. Trimming left V 4 bases short and J 7 bases short, with 16 bases between. As DNA, the CDR3 is TGTGCCAGTAGTACGGACGGGCGATTGATTGAAAAACTGTTTTTT. Translation: CASSTDGRLIEKLFF.

This clone is a singleton in its sample. The genes are TRBV19 and TRBJ2-7; D gene uncertain. The CDR3 is 13 amino acids. The germline V gene has CDR1 LNHDA and CDR2 SQIVND (reference sequence). Trimming removed 3 bases at V and 2 bases at J, with 8 bases between. This chain's CDR3 is CASSIPPAYEQYF. The CDR3, as DNA: TGTGCCAGTAGTATCCCCCCCGCCTACGAGCAGTACTTC.

The chain carries TRBV19 and TRBJ2-3; D call uncertain. Germline V CDR1 and CDR2: LNHDA, SQIVND (reference sequence). The CDR3 is made up of 15 amino acids. V gave up 4 bases and J gave up 2 bases, with 13 bases separating them. CDR3 nucleotide sequence: TGTGCCAGTAGTAAGAACCTCCCAGCCACAGATACGCAGTATTTT. Protein: CASSKNLPATDTQYF.

This clone was picked up a small number of times. V and J are TRBV9 and TRBJ2-2; either TRBD1 or TRBD2 may fit D (5 bases each). This CDR3 has 15 amino acids. CDR1 SGDLS and CDR2 YYNGEE come from the germline V gene. V was pared by 2 bases and J by 6 bases, with 14 bases between. The chain's CDR3 is CASSVEGFGAGELFF. Written as DNA, the CDR3 is TGTGCCAGCAGCGTTGAGGGGTTTGGGGCCGGGGAGCTGTTTTTT. Combining the CDR3 with reference TRBV9 and TRBJ2-2 gives the whole variable domain DSGVTQTPKHLITATGQRVTLRCSPRSGDLSVYWYQQSLDQGLQFLIQYYNGEERAKGNILERFSAQQFPDLHSELNLSSLELGDSALYFCASSVEGFGAGELFFGEGSRLTVL.

The chain links TRBV25-1 to TRBJ2-2; D gene unclear. The germline CDR1 and CDR2 sequences are MGHDK and SYGVNS. V lost 8 bases and J lost 0, with 13 bases in between. CDR3 length: 15 residues. The CDR3 here is CASSSALPNTGELFF. DNA of the CDR3: TGTGCCAGCTCATCGGCGCTTCCGAACACCGGGGAGCTGTTTTTT.

V gene TRBV4-1 combines with J gene TRBJ2-3; 12 nucleotides align to TRBD2. In germline, CDR1 is MGHRA, CDR2 YSYEKL. The CDR3 loop spans 17 amino acids. V shed 2 bases and J 1 base; nucleotides not matched to a gene: 4. This chain's CDR3 is CASSQTRTSGGTDTQYF. CDR3 bases: TGCGCCAGCAGCCAAACCCGGACTAGCGGGGGCACAGATACGCAGTATTTT.

This sequence joins TRBV5-1 and TRBJ2-3; tentatively, D is TRBD2 (6 bases). Trimming pared 4 bases from V and 0 bases from J, leaving 12 bases between. CDR1 is SGHRS, CDR2 YFSETQ, per germline. This CDR3 has 15 residues. CDR3 in DNA: TGCGCCAGCAGCCAGGAGGGGTGGAGCACAGATACGCAGTATTTT. It translates to CASSQEGWSTDTQYF.

The gene calls are TRBV19 and TRBJ2-7; 7 nucleotides match TRBD1. J gave up 5 bases and V 5 bases, and 3 bases lay outside the gene matches. Per germline, CDR1 LNHDA and CDR2 SQIVND (reference sequence). The CDR3 consists of 12 residues. CDR3 sequence: CASSRQGHEQYF. DNA of the CDR3: TGTGCCAGTAGTCGACAGGGTCACGAGCAGTACTTC.

This clone was seen a handful of times. This sequence joins TRBV7-1 and TRBJ2-2; D remains ambiguous. TRBV7-1 falls under the ORF class, with uncertain function. There are 13 residues in the CDR3. V lost 4 bases, J lost 3 bases, and 6 bases lay in between. The CDR3 loop reads CASSFRYTGELFF. The CDR3, as DNA: TGTGCCAGCAGCTTTCGGTACACCGGGGAGCTGTTTTTT.

This rearrangement joins TRBV30 to TRBJ1-3; no reliable D call. Trimming took off 3 bases at V and 0 bases at J, with 9 bases between the two ends. The CDR3 length is 14 residues. Germline V gene sequence: CDR1 GTSNPN, CDR2 SVGIG (reference sequence). Written as DNA, the CDR3 is TGTGCCTGGAGACTCCAAAGCTCTGGAAACACCATATATTTT. Protein product: CAWRLQSSGNTIYF. Using reference TRBV30 and TRBJ1-3 for the parts outside the CDR3, the full variable domain is SQTIHQWPATLVQPVGSPLSLECTVEGTSNPNLYWYRQAAGRGLQLLFYSVGIGQISSEVPQNLSASRPQDRQFILSSKKLLLSDSGFYLCAWRLQSSGNTIYFGEGSWLTVV.

The chain has TRBV6-7 and TRBJ2-1, with no clear D. TRBV6-7 is noted as an ORF with a role that remains uncertain. The V and J ends lost 7 bases and 2 bases respectively, with 3 bases between them. This CDR3 contains 11 residues. Written as DNA, the CDR3 is TGTGCCAGCAAGGCCTACAATGAGCAGTTCTTC. Translated: CASKAYNEQFF.

This clone was detected a few times. The chain uses TRBV28 and TRBJ2-7; 7 positions match TRBD1. The trim removed 9 bases at V and 2 bases at J, leaving 10 bases unmatched. Germline values: CDR1 MDHEN, CDR2 SYDVKM. The CDR3 length is 14 residues. CDR3: CASTFRDSPYEQYF. CDR3 nucleotide sequence: TGTGCCAGTACCTTCCGGGACAGTCCCTACGAGCAGTACTTC.

Comments on this clone: The junction differs from germline at one of its ends, possibly a read error. Some base is ambiguous or went unread, and X replaces its residue. The chain employs TRBV5-1 and TRBJ2-3; 8 bases align to TRBD1. Germline CDR1 is SGHRS and CDR2 is YFSETQ. CDR3 size: 16 residues. The CDR3: CXSSVTGGDMGDTQYF. The CDR3 DNA reads as TGCGYCAGCAGCGTAACAGGGGGAGACATGGGAGATACGCAGTATTTT.

This clone came up a few times. The genes are TRBV6-8 and TRBJ2-1; TRBD1 matches at 8 bases. Germline-derived CDR1 and CDR2 are MNHGY and SAAAGT. This CDR3 region has 14 residues. Trimming cost V 6 bases and J 7 bases; bases outside gene matches: 8. CDR3 DNA: TGTGCCAGCAGCGCTCGACAGGGGAAAAATGAGCAGTTCTTC. This gives the protein CASSARQGKNEQFF.

A few counts support this clone. The chain recombines TRBV6-8 with TRBJ1-2; TRBD1 might be the D (6 bases). CDR1 is MNHGY, CDR2 SAAAGT, per germline. The CDR3 is 12 amino acids. Trimming removed 11 bases from V and 2 bases from J, with 12 bases in between. The CDR3 nucleotides are TGTGCCGGATTTCAGGGGAACTATGGCTACACCTTC. This encodes CAGFQGNYGYTF.

This clone was recorded many times. The rearrangement links TRBV11-3 to TRBJ2-5, with 11 bases that match TRBD2. CDR1 is SGHNT and CDR2 is YENEEA in the germline V gene. The CDR3 contains 15 residues. Trimming removed 5 bases from V and 4 bases from J; junction bases left unmatched: 6. The CDR3 nucleotides are TGTGCCAGCAGCAGGCTAGCGGGGGGAGGAGAGACCCAGTACTTC. Translated: CASSRLAGGGETQYF.

This clone was counted between two and nine times. CDR3 region: CASSFRGGLETQYF. The CDR3 coding sequence is TGTGCCAGCAGCTTTCGAGGGGGGTTGGAGACCCAGTACTTC. The rearrangement links TRBV11-3 to TRBJ2-5; D is perhaps TRBD1 or TRBD2 (6 bases each). V lost 3 bases and J lost 5, with 13 bases in between. The CDR3 contains 14 residues. From germline, CDR1 is SGHNT and CDR2 YENEEA.

The gene calls are TRBV19 and TRBJ2-7; TRBD1 might be the D (5 bases). The V end was cut by 9 bases, the J end by 1 base, with 13 bases between. The CDR3 contains 13 residues. Germline lookup yields CDR1 LNHDA and CDR2 SQIVND (reference sequence). CDR3 nucleotide sequence: TGTGCCAGCAGGGCAGGCCCTTCCTACGAGCAGTACTTC. Its protein product is CASRAGPSYEQYF.